The 31 T cell receptor beta chains reported below all come from one sample, sequenced in a study of low-dose radiotherapy and immunotherapy resistance in tumors. Time point indicated: after trial treatment. Indicated treatment: LDRT plus nivolumab, ipilimumab, low-dose cyclophosphamide and aspirin (RACIN trial). Gene-specific TRAV and TRBV primers were used for first-strand cDNA, covering alpha and beta chains. A roughly 20-cycle PCR with a constant-region primer and V-primer adapter amplified TCRs. From the reads, TCRdb called clonotypes with MiXCR, one entry per CDR3 protein. Here the sample spans some 57,000 distinct CDR3 sequences, 20% to 25% being singletons. This sample comprised PBMCs, obtained after low-dose radiotherapy plus immunotherapy. The receptors originated from a male donor with prostate cancer.

This clonotype has ten or more counts. The V and J genes are TRBV9 and TRBJ2-1; no firm D call. Looked up from germline, CDR1 is SGDLS and CDR2 is YYNGEE. CDR3 size: 13 residues. Trimming pared 4 bases from V and 5 bases from J, leaving 10 bases between. DNA of the CDR3: TGTGCCAGCAGCCCAGACCCCGACAATGAGCAGTTCTTC. This translates into CASSPDPDNEQFF.

In this sample, this clonotype turned up many times. One end of the junction does not line up with germline, which may come from a read error. V is TRBV7-2 and J is TRBJ2-5; a possible D gene is TRBD2 (5 bases). CDR3 length equals 12 residues. CDR1 SGHTA and CDR2 FQGNSA come from the germline V gene. The CDR3 DNA reads as TGTGCCAGCAGCTTAGAGCTGGGGAGTCCCTCCTTC. As protein: CASSLELGSPSF. The variable domain in full, with the rest retrieved from reference TRBV7-2 and TRBJ2-5, is GAGVSQSPSNKVTEKGKDVELRCDPISGHTALYWYRQSLGQGLEFLIYFQGNSAPDKSGLPSDRFSAERTGGSVSTLTIQRTQQEDSAVYLCASSLELGSPSFGPGTRLLVL.

This clonotype was counted many times. V gene TRBV12-3 or TRBV12-4 combines with J gene TRBJ2-5; D gene uncertain. The CDR3 length is 14 residues. With 1 base removed from V and 3 bases from J, the gap between germline ends came to 9 bases. The CDR3 loop reads CASSLEGMKETQYF. CDR3 sequence (DNA): TGTGCCAGCAGTTTAGAGGGTATGAAAGAGACCCAGTACTTC.

This clonotype was counted ten times or more. The V and J genes are TRBV2 and TRBJ2-2; no reliable D call. Germline V lookup: CDR1 SNHLY, CDR2 FYNNEI. The CDR3 is 14 amino acids. With 2 bases removed from V and 5 bases from J, the gap between germline ends came to 9 bases. As DNA, the CDR3 is TGTGCCAGCAGTGAAAACCGCCAAACCGGGGAGCTGTTTTTT. It translates to CASSENRQTGELFF.

As for this clonotype: With only one base between it and a far larger clone, this is likely a read error. The chain recombines TRBV4-1 with TRBJ2-5; D perhaps matches TRBD2 (6 bases). The CDR3 covers 14 residues. Germline V gives CDR1 MGHRA, CDR2 YSYEKL. The CDR3 reads CASSQDPGVETQYF. CDR3 DNA: TGTGCCAGCAGCCAAGACCCGGGGGTGGAGACCCAGTACTTC.

Ten or more counts support this clonotype. The J gene is TRBJ2-6, the V gene TRBV7-3, with 7 nucleotides matching TRBD1. The CDR3 consists of 18 residues. Germline CDR1 SGHTA, CDR2 FQGTGA. Losses at the gene ends were 9 bases for V and 0 bases for J; bases not matched to a gene: 14. The CDR3 spells CASRHSGTDYSGANVLTF. Written as DNA, the CDR3 is TGTGCCAGTAGACATTCAGGGACAGATTACTCTGGGGCCAACGTCCTGACTTTC.

Ten or more counts support this clonotype. The J gene is TRBJ2-3, the V gene TRBV27, with D maybe TRBD1 (6 bases). The V gene lost 3 bases and the J gene lost 4 bases, with 14 bases spanning the gap. The CDR3 is 15 amino acids. Germline assignment: CDR1 MNHEY and CDR2 SMNVEV (reference sequence). The CDR3 region has the DNA TGTGCCAGCAGTTTGGGCAGGGGTTTCGCAGATACGCAGTATTTT. Residues: CASSLGRGFADTQYF.

At least ten counts were recorded for this clonotype. Relative to the germline gene, one junction end is altered; a read error may explain this. The chain uses TRBV14 and TRBJ1-1; no definite D call. The CDR3 sequence is 13 residues long. CDR1 SGHDN and CDR2 FVKESK come from the germline V gene. The CDR3 DNA reads TGCGCCAGCAGCCAAGAATTAAACACTGAAGCTTTCTTT. Translation gives CASSQELNTEAFF.

This clonotype was picked up many times. The gene calls are TRBV10-3 and TRBJ1-1, with unresolved D. V was pared by 2 bases and J by 7 bases, with 8 bases between. CDR3 length equals 12 residues. The V gene's germline CDR1 is ENHRY and CDR2 SYGVKD. In DNA, the CDR3 is TGTGCCATCAGTGAGCCAGGCGATGAAGCTTTCTTT. It encodes CAISEPGDEAFF.

J is TRBJ2-3 and V is TRBV15; tentatively, D is TRBD1 (6 bases). The germline CDR1 and CDR2 sequences are LNHNV and YYDKDF (reference sequence). The CDR3 covers 13 residues. V was cut by 1 base and J by 9 bases, with 11 bases left in between. CDR3 nucleotide sequence: TGTGCCACCAGCAGAGGAGGGGGTTCAACGCAGTATTTT. It is translated as CATSRGGGSTQYF.

This clonotype was observed at least ten times. The rearrangement links TRBV24-1 to TRBJ2-7; 10 bases align to TRBD1. The V gene's germline CDR1 is KGHDR and CDR2 SFDVKD. This CDR3 has 16 residues. Trimming removed 4 bases from V and 5 bases from J; junction bases left unmatched: 10. Here the CDR3 reads CATSEVTGGNPNEQYF. The DNA for the CDR3 is TGTGCCACCAGTGAAGTGACAGGGGGCAATCCCAACGAGCAGTACTTC.

This clonotype was seen a handful of times. It is likely a read error: a sequence one base away is far more abundant. The missing conserved phenylalanine or tryptophan at the end of this CDR3 makes a read error likely. J is TRBJ2-1 and V is TRBV6-6; D is undetermined. The CDR3 totals 16 residues. Germline V gene sequence: CDR1 MNHNY, CDR2 SVGAGI (reference sequence). V lost 0 bases to trimming and J lost 4 bases, with 13 bases between them. The CDR3 coding sequence is TGTGCCAGCAGTTACTCGATTGGAGATCAGTACAATGAGCAGTTCCTC. Translating it yields CASSYSIGDQYNEQFL.

This clonotype was seen at least ten times. One end of the junction is discordant with germline, which a read error may explain. CDR3 residues: CATAASTDTQYF. In DNA form, the CDR3 reads TGCGCTACAGCCGCTAGCACAGATACGCAGTATTTT. This chain uses TRBV28 with TRBJ2-3; D is unclear. The CDR3 covers 12 residues. Looked up from germline, CDR1 is MDHEN and CDR2 is SYDVKM.

In its sample, this clonotype was seen many times. The CDR3: CASPAGGSKDEQFF. DNA for the CDR3: TGTGCCTCCCCGGCAGGCGGGAGTAAGGATGAGCAGTTCTTC. The chain links TRBV30 to TRBJ2-1, with TRBD2 matching over 7 bases. This CDR3 is built from 14 residues. Germline CDR1 is GTSNPN and CDR2 is SVGIG (reference sequence). V lost 7 bases and J lost 8; bases outside the gene matches: 14.

The table lists this clonotype with many counts. The gene calls are TRBV20-1 and TRBJ1-2; TRBD1 is a possible D gene (5 bases). Germline V gene data show CDR1 as DFQATT and CDR2 as SNEGSKA (reference sequence). This CDR3 has 16 residues. V was cut by 0 bases and J by 0 bases, with 14 bases left in between. CDR3 nucleotide sequence: TGCAGTGCTAGAGAGCGAGCGGAGGGGTCTAACTATGGCTACACCTTC. Its protein is CSARERAEGSNYGYTF.

This clonotype has at least ten counts. The V call is TRBV6-5, the J call TRBJ2-5; 12 nucleotides align to TRBD2. The ends lost 6 bases at V and 5 bases at J; junction bases unmatched: 13. CDR1 MNHEY and CDR2 SVGAGI come from the germline V gene. The CDR3 is 17 amino acids. This CDR3 reads CASRRTSGTSGRETQYF. CDR3 DNA: TGTGCCAGCAGACGGACTAGCGGGACCTCGGGAAGGGAGACCCAGTACTTC.

At least ten counts were recorded for this clonotype. Here the CDR3 reads CSARARTTYEQYF. CDR3 sequence (DNA): TGCAGTGCTAGAGCCAGGACAACCTACGAGCAGTACTTC. J is TRBJ2-7 and V is TRBV20-1; D possibly corresponds to TRBD1 (5 bases). Trimming shortened V by 1 base and J by 2 bases, and 9 bases separated the two germline ends. This CDR3 spans 13 amino acids. CDR1 and CDR2 from the germline V gene are DFQATT and SNEGSKA (reference sequence).

In this sample, this clonotype turned up many times. This sequence joins TRBV27 and TRBJ2-5; 16 bases align to TRBD2. Germline values: CDR1 MNHEY, CDR2 SMNVEV (reference sequence). There are 19 residues in the CDR3. The trim removed 4 bases at V and 5 bases at J, leaving 13 bases unmatched. CDR3 sequence (DNA): TGTGCCAGCAGTTCGACCCCCCCGGGACTAGCGGGGGGGGGGGAGACCCAGTACTTC. Translated: CASSSTPPGLAGGGETQYF.

In this sample, this clonotype turned up many times. V gene TRBV25-1 combines with J gene TRBJ1-3; 12 nucleotides align to TRBD1. Germline-derived CDR1 and CDR2 are MGHDK and SYGVNS. With 1 base clipped from V and 5 bases from J, the junction kept 3 bases outside the gene matches. The CDR3 has 16 residues. The chain's CDR3 is CASSEFGTGGRNTIYF. The CDR3 DNA sequence: TGTGCCAGCAGTGAATTTGGGACAGGGGGCAGAAACACCATATATTTT.

This clonotype was found many times. The chain carries TRBV6-2 or TRBV6-3 and TRBJ2-7; D gene uncertain. Trimming stripped 6 bases from V and 3 bases from J, with 6 bases between. CDR1 is MNHEY, CDR2 SVGEGT, per germline. The CDR3 is 11 residues long. The CDR3 protein is CASSPLYEQYF. The CDR3, as DNA: TGTGCCAGCAGCCCTCTCTACGAGCAGTACTTC.

This clonotype showed up many times. The rearrangement links TRBV6-2 or TRBV6-3 to TRBJ2-5; no definite D call. The CDR3 length is 11 residues. Trimming stripped 6 bases from V and 1 base from J, with 3 bases between. The V gene's germline CDR1 is MNHEY and CDR2 SVGEGT. The CDR3 spells CASRRQETQYF. Here the CDR3 DNA reads TGTGCCAGCAGGCGCCAAGAGACCCAGTACTTC.

This clonotype was detected ten times or more. This chain connects TRBV20-1 to TRBJ2-7; 10 bases map to TRBD1. CDR1 and CDR2 (germline): DFQATT, SNEGSKA (reference sequence). The V and J ends lost 6 bases and 4 bases, in that order; junction bases with no gene match: 6. This CDR3 region has 13 residues. CDR3 amino acids: CSAVGDRGYEQYF. The DNA for the CDR3 is TGCAGTGCGGTGGGGGACAGGGGATACGAGCAGTACTTC.

In this sample, this clonotype turned up many times. This chain joins TRBV20-1 and TRBJ2-3; D unresolved. CDR3 length: 10 amino acids. V lost 7 bases and J lost 2, with 4 bases in between. Germline CDR1 and CDR2: DFQATT and SNEGSKA (reference sequence). CDR3 sequence: CSVPTDTQYF. In DNA, the CDR3 is TGCAGTGTTCCCACAGATACGCAGTATTTT.

This clonotype occurred many times. The V call is TRBV29-1, the J call TRBJ2-2; possibly TRBD1 or TRBD2 for D (6 bases each). Germline V gives CDR1 SQVTM, CDR2 ANQGSEA. The CDR3 is 16 residues long. V was clipped by 4 bases and J by 4 bases, with 19 bases between them. CDR3 DNA sequence: TGCAGCGTTGGGCTACAGGGTGTGGGGGGCACCGGGGAGCTGTTTTTT. As protein: CSVGLQGVGGTGELFF.

This clonotype occurred many times. The CDR3 is CASIRAGNTGELFF. In DNA form, the CDR3 reads TGTGCCAGCATACGGGCAGGCAACACCGGGGAGCTGTTTTTT. The chain carries TRBV28 and TRBJ2-2; the D is unclear. The length of the CDR3 is 14 residues. V lost 7 bases to trimming and J lost 2 bases, with 11 bases between them. Germline V gene lookup returns CDR1 MDHEN and CDR2 SYDVKM.

This clonotype is labeled as medium-sized. V is TRBV5-5 and J is TRBJ1-5; a weak D match, TRBD1 (6 bases). This CDR3 is 17 amino acids long. Germline V gives CDR1 SGHKS, CDR2 YYEKEE (reference sequence). The ends were cut back, 0 bases at V and 1 base at J, with 14 bases in the middle. CDR3 in DNA: TGTGCCAGCAGCTTGGGGCACAGGGCTGGGAGCAATCAGCCCCAGCATTTT. Its protein is CASSLGHRAGSNQPQHF.

The table lists this clonotype with many counts. V is TRBV20-1 and J is TRBJ2-5; 12 bases map to TRBD2. With 0 bases clipped from V and 5 bases from J, the junction kept 7 bases outside the gene matches. CDR1 and CDR2 (germline): DFQATT, SNEGSKA (reference sequence). This CDR3 is 16 amino acids long. The CDR3, as DNA: TGCAGTGCTAGAGATCCGACTAGCGGGAGCTTTGAGACCCAGTACTTC. It specifies CSARDPTSGSFETQYF.

Notes on this clonotype: Being one base from a much bigger clone, this may be a read error. This sequence joins TRBV6-8 and TRBJ2-7; a possible D gene is TRBD1 (5 bases). Trimming took 7 bases from V and 4 from J, leaving 20 bases between them. The CDR3 has 15 amino acids. Germline V gene data show CDR1 as MNHGY and CDR2 as SAAAGT. The CDR3 DNA reads as TGTGCCAGCATCCCAAGGGGCAGGAGTTTTTACGAGCAGTACTTC. Its translation is CASIPRGRSFYEQYF.

There are many counts of this clonotype. This sequence joins TRBV7-9 and TRBJ1-1, with 8 bases fitting TRBD1. The CDR3 sequence is 15 residues long. From germline, CDR1 is SEHNR and CDR2 FQNEAQ (reference sequence). V was pared by 5 bases and J by 0 bases, with 5 bases of the junction left unmatched. The CDR3 reads CASSIRTGMNTEAFF. CDR3 DNA sequence: TGTGCCAGCAGCATTCGGACAGGGATGAACACTGAAGCTTTCTTT.

The sample holds many counts of this clonotype. This chain links TRBV12-3 or TRBV12-4 with TRBJ1-2; TRBD1 agrees at 7 bases. This CDR3 contains 13 residues. The V segment lost 5 bases and the J segment 8 bases; nucleotides outside the gene matches: 8. The CDR3, as DNA: TGTGCCAGCAGTCCCCTCGCAGGGGGGGGCTACACCTTC. It is translated as CASSPLAGGGYTF.

As concerns this clonotype: Given a far larger clone just one base away, this is likely a sequencing read error. V usage is TRBV12-3 or TRBV12-4 and J usage is TRBJ2-7; a possible D gene is TRBD1 (6 bases). The CDR3 is 16 amino acids. Deletions cut 1 base from V and 7 bases from J, with 20 bases between. The CDR3, as DNA: TGTGCCAGCAGTTTAGGAGGGGGTAGATCCTACAATGAGCAGTACTTC. This sequence encodes CASSLGGGRSYNEQYF.